This TCR beta chain derives from a study of blood T cell repertoires in COVID-19. Only in-frame clones appear in the TCRdb table, and some are missing; sequencing was by immunoSEQ multiplex PCR. The sample holds 34,000 or so clones, over 90% seen once. Germline V CDR1 and CDR2: SGHKS, YYEKEE (reference sequence). The length of the CDR3 is 16 residues. The V and J ends lost 5 bases and 5 bases respectively, with 22 bases between them. The source is a man between 60 and 70 years old with active or convalescent COVID-19. The genes are TRBV5-5 and TRBJ2-5; perhaps TRBD1 as D (7 bases). Sequencing input: peripheral blood. CDR3 coding DNA: TGTGCCAGCAGGTTCCCCCACAGGGGTGCGGGGGAGACCCAGTACTTC. It specifies CASRFPHRGAGETQYF. The whole variable domain, remainder taken from reference TRBV5-5 and TRBJ2-5, is DAGVTQSPTHLIKTRGQQVTLRCSPISGHKSVSWYQQVLGQGPQFIFQYYEKEERGRGNFPDRFSARQFPNYSSELNVNALLLGDSALYLCASRFPHRGAGETQYFGPGTRLLVL.